This T cell receptor (beta chain) was identified in a study of blood T cells in healthy people across ages. This clonotype was recorded many times. V shed 3 bases and J shed 7 bases, with 16 bases lying between them. There are 14 residues in the CDR3. Germline CDR1 SGHVS, CDR2 FQNEAQ. Through a sample-barcoded 5' primer and a J-beta primer mix, a second PCR was run for 7 to 11 cycles. TCRdb fed the 5' RACE reads into MiXCR, producing one record per CDR3 protein. Here the sample spans hundreds of thousands of distinct CDR3 sequences, approximately 30% being singletons. The source material was blood. This receptor was obtained from a woman at least 80 years old in good health. The V and J genes are TRBV7-8 and TRBJ2-7, with TRBD2 as a possible D gene (6 bases). The CDR3 reads CASSLGLPSIEQYF. The CDR3 DNA reads as TGTGCCAGCAGCTTGGGACTGCCTTCTATAGAGCAGTACTTC.